This T cell receptor beta chain appears in the sequencing data of a study of T cell repertoires in cytomegalovirus infection. Across the whole study: Public TCR beta signatures provided an indication of both CMV infection and a matching HLA type.

A single record per CDR3 protein comes from TCRdb applying MiXCR to the reads. Among fewer than 250,000 distinct CDR3 sequences listed, roughly an eighth were seen once. Germline trimming cut 6 bases from V and 6 bases from J; bases unmatched to any gene: 13. This CDR3 region has 16 residues. Germline V gene sequence: CDR1 DFQATT, CDR2 SNEGSKA (reference sequence). Study-wide findings and caveats: Clonotypes of TCR beta that were HLA-C-restricted and CMV-specific dominated the ex vivo response. Totalled public TCR beta family frequency picked out people who carried CMV plus the relevant HLA.

For this clonotype: Antigen unknown.

The chain is built from TRBV20-1 and TRBJ2-2; 10 bases fit TRBD2. The specimen sequenced was PBMCs. The clonotype originates from a human donor in good health (CMV status not recorded). Some clones in this sample may be carry-over from other donors' samples. CDR3 in DNA: TGCAGTGCAGGGACCGCTAGCGGGAGAAATCCCGGGGAGCTGTTTTTT. As protein: CSAGTASGRNPGELFF.